What follows are 13 T cell receptor beta chains derived from one specimen sequenced in a study of monozygotic twins with inflammatory bowel disease. TCRdb re-called the 5' RACE reads and gives one entry per CDR3 protein, without DNA. This listing includes hundreds of thousands of distinct CDR3 sequences. Sequencing used blood. The receptors here all came from a human donor with ulcerative colitis or Crohn's disease, or a healthy co-twin of an affected twin (not recorded which).

The gene calls are TRBV5-1 and TRBJ2-1; there is no DNA to check the TCRdb D call of TRBD2. CDR3 length: 18 amino acids. The germline V gene has CDR1 SGHRS and CDR2 YFSETQ. The CDR3 spells CASSLGRLAGRRENEQFF.

Here the CDR3 reads CASSPPLGGRPPGELFF. This chain connects TRBV5-8 to TRBJ2-2; TCRdb designates TRBD2, a call that cannot be tested without DNA. From germline, CDR1 is SGHTS and CDR2 YDEGEE. This CDR3 comprises 17 residues.

The chain recombines TRBV28 with TRBJ2-3; the TRBD2 assignment by TCRdb is unverifiable without DNA. Germline CDR1 MDHEN, CDR2 SYDVKM. The CDR3 totals 17 residues. The chain's CDR3 is CASSSAGWREGTDTQYF.

The J gene is TRBJ2-1, the V gene TRBV27; TCRdb's D call, TRBD2, is unchecked because there is no DNA. Germline loops: CDR1 MNHEY, CDR2 SMNVEV (reference sequence). The CDR3 covers 17 residues. The CDR3 spells CASRILAGGPSGNEQFF.

The chain combines TRBV6-2 or TRBV6-3 with TRBJ2-1; TCRdb returns TRBD2, unconfirmable since there is no DNA. Germline V CDR1 and CDR2: MNHEY, SVGEGT. The CDR3 loop spans 14 amino acids. The CDR3 sequence is CASRAGGPRLEQFF.

The chain carries TRBV27 and TRBJ1-4. The germline V gene encodes CDR1 MNHEY and CDR2 SMNVEV (reference sequence). The CDR3 runs 16 residues. The CDR3 reads CASSFSGRAANEKLFF. The entire variable domain, with the rest obtained from reference TRBV27 and TRBJ1-4, is as follows: EAQVTQNPRYLITVTGKKLTVTCSQNMNHEYMSWYRQDPGLGLRQIYYSMNVEVTDKGDVPEGYKVSRKEKRNFPLILESPSPNQTSLYFCASSFSGRAANEKLFFGSGTQLSVL.

The chain is built from TRBV6-1 and TRBJ2-7; as DNA is missing, the TRBD2 call by TCRdb cannot be tested. Germline-derived CDR1 and CDR2 are MNHNS and SASEGT. The CDR3 spans 16 residues. The CDR3 sequence: CASSRLAGGPNGEQYF.

J is TRBJ2-1 and V is TRBV12-5; no DNA is available, so the TRBD2 call from TCRdb remains unchecked. This CDR3 is built from 16 residues. Germline V gives CDR1 LGHNT, CDR2 FRNRAP. The CDR3 region is CASGRGLGGRAYEQFF.

The V call is TRBV4-1, the J call TRBJ2-3. The CDR3 consists of 14 residues. Germline-derived CDR1 and CDR2 are MGHRA and YSYEKL. The CDR3 sequence is CASSQVLDTDTQYF.

This chain uses TRBV20-1 with TRBJ1-2. This CDR3 contains 12 residues. Germline values: CDR1 DFQATT, CDR2 SNEGSKA (reference sequence). CDR3 protein: CSASDPYEGYTF.

The rearrangement joins TRBV19 to TRBJ2-6; TCRdb designates TRBD1, a call that cannot be tested without DNA. This CDR3 spans 17 amino acids. CDR1 is LNHDA, CDR2 SQIVND, per germline (reference sequence). The CDR3 here is CASSRDRESSGANVLTF.

The CDR3 sequence: CSARAPVRDRASLRAFF. The chain combines TRBV20-1 with TRBJ1-1; TCRdb picks TRBD1, but there is no DNA to check that call. Germline loops: CDR1 DFQATT, CDR2 SNEGSKA (reference sequence). This CDR3 contains 17 residues.

The chain has TRBV18 and TRBJ1-5; there is no DNA to check the TCRdb D call of TRBD1. Germline assignment: CDR1 KGHSH and CDR2 LQKENI. CDR3 size: 21 residues. This CDR3 reads CASSPLPRWTGGEISNQPQHF.